This entry lists 5 T cell receptor beta chains sequenced from one sample in a study of cytomegalovirus exposure and HLA in healthy donors. TCRdb's table, derived via immunoSEQ multiplex PCR, lists solely in-frame clones and lacks some. The table lists some 83,000 clones, less than 95% of them singletons. Input material: PBMCs. The receptors derive from a woman between 18 and 30 years old in good health and CMV-seropositive.

CDR3 coding DNA: TGCACCAAGACAGGGAGCTCCTATAATTCACCCCTCCACTTT. Encoded protein: CTKTGSSYNSPLHF. This rearrangement joins TRBV1 to TRBJ1-6; the table's TRBD1 call for D was not verified on the DNA. TRBV1 is described as a pseudogene. This CDR3 is built from 14 residues.

V usage is TRBV19 and J usage is TRBJ2-5; 7 nucleotides align to TRBD1. Looked up from germline, CDR1 is LNHDA and CDR2 is SQIVND (reference sequence). Trimming cost V 7 bases and J 5 bases; bases outside gene matches: 7. The length of the CDR3 is 13 residues. In nucleotides, the CDR3 is TGTGCCAGTACTGACAGGGTCGGGGAGACCCAGTACTTC. Protein: CASTDRVGETQYF.

This chain links TRBV6-6 with TRBJ1-1; 7 nucleotides align to TRBD1. In germline, CDR1 is MNHNY, CDR2 SVGAGI (reference sequence). Germline trimming cut 2 bases from V and 5 bases from J; bases unmatched to any gene: 5. The CDR3 length is 14 residues. CDR3 nucleotide sequence: TGTGCCAGCAGTTACGAGGGGGCTTGGACTGAAGCTTTCTTT. Protein product: CASSYEGAWTEAFF.

The chain links TRBV27 to TRBJ2-7, with 10 bases lining up with TRBD2. The CDR3 length is 13 residues. Germline CDR1 and CDR2: MNHEY and SMNVEV (reference sequence). With 8 bases clipped from V and 6 bases from J, the junction kept 7 bases outside the gene matches. The CDR3 region has the DNA TGTGCCAGCGAACGGCTAGCGGGAGCCGAGCAGTACTTC. This sequence encodes CASERLAGAEQYF.

V usage is TRBV9 and J usage is TRBJ2-7; D is perhaps TRBD2 (5 bases). The CDR3 extends over 13 amino acids. V lost 0 bases to trimming and J lost 5 bases, with 9 bases between them. CDR1 is SGDLS and CDR2 is YYNGEE in the germline V gene. The CDR3 is CASSVAVSDEQYF. The CDR3 bases are TGTGCCAGCAGCGTAGCAGTTAGCGACGAGCAGTACTTC.